A selection of T cell receptor beta chains follows, all from one sample in a study of blood T cell repertoires in COVID-19. TCRdb keeps only in-frame clones here, not all; method: immunoSEQ multiplex PCR. There are roughly 190,000 clones in the sample; 85% occur only once, and 6.5% to 9% lies in the top ten. The sample taken for sequencing was peripheral blood. The receptors were sampled from a woman aged 55-69 years with acute or convalescent COVID-19. CDR3s include the opening cysteine and the closing phenylalanine or tryptophan. Fields, in order: D gene, clone size, V gene, J gene, CDR3 DNA, CDR3 protein. D genes are given only for firm matches. Some rows mark clone size as missing; the rest say once, few, many or name a class of expanded clone.

D: .; size: .; V: TRBV3-1/TRBV3-2; J: TRBJ1-1; DNA: TGTGCCAGCAGCCAAGATGGGACATTTCTTACTTTCTTT; CDR3: CASSQDGTFLTFF
D: .; size: .; V: TRBV5-8; J: TRBJ2-1; DNA: TGTGCCAGCAGCTTGGCAAATGAGCAGTTCTTC; CDR3: CASSLANEQFF
D: .; size: once; V: TRBV5-4; J: TRBJ1-1; DNA: TGTGCCAGCAGCCCAGGGTCGAACACTGAAGCTTTCTTT; CDR3: CASSPGSNTEAFF
D: .; size: .; V: TRBV6-1; J: TRBJ1-6; DNA: TGTGCCAGCAGTGAATTTAATGCCAGGGCGCATTCACCCCTCCACTTT; CDR3: CASSEFNARAHSPLHF
D: TRBD2; size: .; V: TRBV4-1; J: TRBJ2-6; DNA: TGCGCCAGCAGCCAAGTTTTCCTAGCGGCTAGCTCTGGGGCCAACGTCCTGACTTTC; CDR3: CASSQVFLAASSGANVLTF
D: .; size: .; V: TRBV20-1; J: TRBJ1-1; DNA: TGCAGTGCTAGACAGGCCTCTGAAGCTTTCTTT; CDR3: CSARQASEAFF
D: .; size: few; V: TRBV3-1/TRBV3-2; J: TRBJ1-1; DNA: TGTGCCAGCAGCCAAGGTCCGGGAGGGAACACTGAAGCTTTCTTT; CDR3: CASSQGPGGNTEAFF
D: .; size: once; V: TRBV10-2; J: TRBJ2-3; DNA: TGCGCCAGCAGTGAGTCGTCAACCTACACAGATACGCAGTATTTT; CDR3: CASSESSTYTDTQYF
D: .; size: .; V: TRBV18; J: TRBJ2-5; DNA: TGTGCCAGCTCACTCGAAGAGACCCAGTACTTC; CDR3: CASSLEETQYF
D: .; size: .; V: TRBV7-2; J: TRBJ2-3; DNA: TGTGCCAGCAGGGCGGGACTTTTTACAGATACGCAGTATTTT; CDR3: CASRAGLFTDTQYF
D: TRBD2; size: .; V: TRBV7-2; J: TRBJ2-7; DNA: TGTGCCAGCAGCTTAGGGGCTAGCGGGCTCCTCTACGAGCAGTACTTC; CDR3: CASSLGASGLLYEQYF
D: TRBD2; size: .; V: TRBV30; J: TRBJ2-7; DNA: TGTGCCTGGACACAGCGGGAGAGGTCCTACGAGCAGTACTTC; CDR3: CAWTQRERSYEQYF
D: TRBD2; size: .; V: TRBV9; J: TRBJ2-1; DNA: TGTGCCAGCAGCTTCCGACTAGCGGGAGAGAGGGATGAGCAGTTCTTC; CDR3: CASSFRLAGERDEQFF
D: .; size: .; V: TRBV7-9; J: TRBJ2-1; DNA: TGTGCCAGCAGCCCCCTGGGACTTAGCTCCTACAATGAGCAGTTCTTC; CDR3: CASSPLGLSSYNEQFF
D: .; size: .; V: TRBV15; J: TRBJ2-7; DNA: TGTGCCACCAGCAGAGGGGCAGGTCCGGCCTACGAGCAGTACTTC; CDR3: CATSRGAGPAYEQYF
D: TRBD2; size: .; V: TRBV28; J: TRBJ2-1; DNA: TGTGCCAGCTCAAAGGGACTAGCGGGAGGCCTACAGTTCTTC; CDR3: CASSKGLAGGLQFF
D: TRBD2; size: .; V: TRBV5-1; J: TRBJ2-1; DNA: TGCGCCAGCAGCTTGGACTGGACTAGCAACAATGAGCAGTTCTTC; CDR3: CASSLDWTSNNEQFF
D: .; size: .; V: TRBV9; J: TRBJ1-2; DNA: TGTGCCAGCAGCGTAGAGGCAGGAACCATCGGAGGCTACACCTTC; CDR3: CASSVEAGTIGGYTF
D: TRBD1; size: once; V: TRBV2; J: TRBJ1-4; DNA: TGTGCCAGCAGTGGTGGGACAGGGGGCGGATGGCAACCCAATGAAAAACTGTTTTTT; CDR3: CASSGGTGGGWQPNEKLFF
D: TRBD2; size: once; V: TRBV3-1/TRBV3-2; J: TRBJ2-3; DNA: TGTGCCAGCAGCCGGGGGACTATCCAAGATACGCAGTATTTT; CDR3: CASSRGTIQDTQYF
D: .; size: .; V: TRBV9; J: TRBJ1-3; DNA: TGTGCCAGCAGTGCCTCGGGGTCTGGAAACACCATATATTTT; CDR3: CASSASGSGNTIYF
D: .; size: .; V: TRBV19; J: TRBJ1-3; DNA: TGTGCCAGCGGGGGCGGGAGCTCTGGAAACACCATATATTTT; CDR3: CASGGGSSGNTIYF
D: .; size: .; V: TRBV5-1; J: TRBJ1-4; DNA: TGCGCCAGCAGCTTCACTCCAGGGCTTAATGAAAAACTGTTTTTT; CDR3: CASSFTPGLNEKLFF
D: .; size: .; V: TRBV10-3; J: TRBJ1-2; DNA: .; CDR3: CAISTSGGRIGYTF
D: .; size: .; V: TRBV27; J: TRBJ1-5; DNA: TGTGCCACCCGAGGGGCGGGGGGCATTGGCAATCAGCCCCAGCATTTT; CDR3: CATRGAGGIGNQPQHF
D: .; size: .; V: TRBV24-1; J: TRBJ2-3; DNA: TGTGCCACCAGTGATTTAGGCGGCCCGGCGCAGTATTTT; CDR3: CATSDLGGPAQYF
D: TRBD2; size: .; V: TRBV5-1; J: TRBJ2-1; DNA: TGCGCCAGCAGCCCGGGACTAGCGGGATTGTCCTACAATGAGCAGTTCTTC; CDR3: CASSPGLAGLSYNEQFF
D: .; size: .; V: TRBV11-2; J: TRBJ2-1; DNA: TGTGCCAGCAGTTTAGCCCTCTACAATGAGCAGTTCTTC; CDR3: CASSLALYNEQFF
D: .; size: .; V: TRBV12-3/TRBV12-4; J: TRBJ2-2; DNA: TGTGCCAGCAGTCCCTTGAGGGCCGGGGAGCTGTTTTTT; CDR3: CASSPLRAGELFF
D: TRBD1; size: once; V: TRBV27; J: TRBJ2-7; DNA: TGTGCCAGCAGTCCCGGGACAGGGCCCTACGAGCAGTACTTC; CDR3: CASSPGTGPYEQYF
D: TRBD1; size: .; V: TRBV27; J: TRBJ2-7; DNA: TGTGCCAGCAGTTTATTCAGGGGGCGGGCCTACGAGCAGTACTTC; CDR3: CASSLFRGRAYEQYF
D: TRBD1; size: .; V: TRBV3-1/TRBV3-2; J: TRBJ1-6; DNA: TGTGCCAGCAGCCCGGGACAGGTTAATTCACCCCTCCACTTT; CDR3: CASSPGQVNSPLHF
D: TRBD1; size: .; V: TRBV28; J: TRBJ1-6; DNA: TGTGCCAGCAGTGGACAGGGCGATCCGAGCTCCTATAATTCACCCCTCCACTTT; CDR3: CASSGQGDPSSYNSPLHF
D: TRBD1; size: .; V: TRBV28; J: TRBJ2-7; DNA: TGTGCCAGCCAACAAAATGCCGGGACAGGGATTTACGAGCAGTACTTC; CDR3: CASQQNAGTGIYEQYF
D: TRBD1; size: .; V: TRBV6-6; J: TRBJ2-2; DNA: TGTGCCAGCAGTTACGGGGACAGGGGTATCGGGGAGCTGTTTTTT; CDR3: CASSYGDRGIGELFF
D: TRBD1; size: .; V: TRBV19; J: TRBJ1-5; DNA: TGTGCCAGTAGTCCACGACAGGGGGCGAGACTAGTCAGCAATCAGCCCCAGCATTTT; CDR3: CASSPRQGARLVSNQPQHF
D: TRBD1; size: .; V: TRBV18; J: TRBJ2-3; DNA: TGTGCCAGCTCACCCCGGACAGGGTCTAGCACAGATACGCAGTATTTT; CDR3: CASSPRTGSSTDTQYF
D: .; size: .; V: TRBV7-9; J: TRBJ1-4; DNA: TGTGCCAGCAGCTTATACAGCACAACTAATGAAAAACTGTTTTTT; CDR3: CASSLYSTTNEKLFF
D: .; size: few; V: TRBV24-1; J: TRBJ2-3; DNA: TGTGCCACCAGTGTTGGGGCGACAGATACGCAGTATTTT; CDR3: CATSVGATDTQYF
D: .; size: .; V: TRBV6-6; J: TRBJ1-3; DNA: TGTGCCAGCGCCGCGGGCAGCGCTTACTCTGGAAACACCATATATTTT; CDR3: CASAAGSAYSGNTIYF
D: TRBD1; size: .; V: TRBV3-1/TRBV3-2; J: TRBJ1-4; DNA: TGTGCCAGTAGCCAAAGTATGACAGGGAAAAATGAAAAACTGTTTTTT; CDR3: CASSQSMTGKNEKLFF
D: .; size: .; V: TRBV2; J: TRBJ1-5; DNA: TGTGCCAGCAGTGACTCGGGACACGTGAATCAGCCCCAGCATTTT; CDR3: CASSDSGHVNQPQHF
D: .; size: .; V: TRBV6-1; J: TRBJ1-5; DNA: TGTGCCAGCAGTGAAGGGTTGGCAGGCGGGGATCAGCCCCAGCATTTT; CDR3: CASSEGLAGGDQPQHF